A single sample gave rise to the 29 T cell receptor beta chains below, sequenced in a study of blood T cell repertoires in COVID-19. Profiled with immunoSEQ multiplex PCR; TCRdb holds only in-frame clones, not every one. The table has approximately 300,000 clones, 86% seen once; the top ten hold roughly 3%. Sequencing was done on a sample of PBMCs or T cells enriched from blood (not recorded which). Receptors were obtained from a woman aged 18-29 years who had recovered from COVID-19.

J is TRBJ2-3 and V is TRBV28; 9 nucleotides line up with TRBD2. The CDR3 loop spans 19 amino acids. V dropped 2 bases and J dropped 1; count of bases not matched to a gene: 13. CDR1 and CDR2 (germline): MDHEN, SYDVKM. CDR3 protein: CASSLEWAGGQRGTDTQYF. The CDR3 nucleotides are TGTGCCAGCAGTTTAGAATGGGCGGGAGGGCAGCGGGGCACAGATACGCAGTATTTT.

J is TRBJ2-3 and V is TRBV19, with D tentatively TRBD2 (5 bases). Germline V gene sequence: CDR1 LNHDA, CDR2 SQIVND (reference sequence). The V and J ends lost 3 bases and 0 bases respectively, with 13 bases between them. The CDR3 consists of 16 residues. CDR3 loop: CASSIAGGLSTDTQYF. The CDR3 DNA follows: TGTGCCAGTAGTATCGCGGGCGGGCTTAGCACAGATACGCAGTATTTT.

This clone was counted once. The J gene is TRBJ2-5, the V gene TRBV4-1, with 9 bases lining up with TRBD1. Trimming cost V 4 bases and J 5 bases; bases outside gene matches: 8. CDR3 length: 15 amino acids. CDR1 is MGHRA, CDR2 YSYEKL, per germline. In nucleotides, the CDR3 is TGCGCCAGCAGCCGTTCCGGGACAGGGTATGAGACCCAGTACTTC. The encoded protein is CASSRSGTGYETQYF.

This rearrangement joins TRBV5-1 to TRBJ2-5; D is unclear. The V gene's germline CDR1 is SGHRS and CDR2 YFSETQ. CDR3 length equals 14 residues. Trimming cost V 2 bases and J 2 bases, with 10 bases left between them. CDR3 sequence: CASSLRVRQETQYF. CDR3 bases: TGCGCCAGCAGCTTACGGGTAAGACAAGAGACCCAGTACTTC. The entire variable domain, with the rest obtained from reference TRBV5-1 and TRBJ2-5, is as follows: KAGVTQTPRYLIKTRGQQVTLSCSPISGHRSVSWYQQTPGQGLQFLFEYFSETQRNKGNFPGRFSGRQFSNSRSEMNVSTLELGDSALYLCASSLRVRQETQYFGPGTRLLVL.

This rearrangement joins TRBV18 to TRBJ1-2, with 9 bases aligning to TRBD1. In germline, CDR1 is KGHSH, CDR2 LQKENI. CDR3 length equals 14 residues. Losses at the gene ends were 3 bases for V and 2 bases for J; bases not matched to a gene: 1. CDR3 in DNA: TGTGCCAGCTCACCCGGGACAGGGAACTATGGCTACACCTTC. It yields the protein CASSPGTGNYGYTF.

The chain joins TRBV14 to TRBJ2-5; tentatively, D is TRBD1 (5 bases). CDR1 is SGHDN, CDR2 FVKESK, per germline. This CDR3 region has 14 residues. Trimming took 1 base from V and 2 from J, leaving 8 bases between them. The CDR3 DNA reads TGTGCCAGCAGCCAAGGGGGCAGTCAAGAGACCCAGTACTTC. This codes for CASSQGGSQETQYF.

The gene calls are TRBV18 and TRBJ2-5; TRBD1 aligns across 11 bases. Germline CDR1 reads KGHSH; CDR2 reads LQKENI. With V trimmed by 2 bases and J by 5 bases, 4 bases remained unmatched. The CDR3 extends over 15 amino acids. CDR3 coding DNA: TGTGCCAGCTCACCAGGACAGGGGGCGGGTGAGACCCAGTACTTC. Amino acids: CASSPGQGAGETQYF.

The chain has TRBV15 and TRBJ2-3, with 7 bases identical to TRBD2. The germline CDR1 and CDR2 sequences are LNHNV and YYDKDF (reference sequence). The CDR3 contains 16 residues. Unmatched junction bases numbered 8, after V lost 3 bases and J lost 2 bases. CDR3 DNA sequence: TGTGCCACCAGCAGCGGAAGGCTAGCGGCCACAGATACGCAGTATTTT. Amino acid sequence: CATSSGRLAATDTQYF.

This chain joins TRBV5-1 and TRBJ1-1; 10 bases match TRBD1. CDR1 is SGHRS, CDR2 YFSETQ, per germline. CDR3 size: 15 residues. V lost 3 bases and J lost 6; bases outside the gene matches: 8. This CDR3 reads CASSWGDRGFSEAFF. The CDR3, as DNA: TGCGCCAGCAGCTGGGGGGACAGGGGTTTCTCTGAAGCTTTCTTT.

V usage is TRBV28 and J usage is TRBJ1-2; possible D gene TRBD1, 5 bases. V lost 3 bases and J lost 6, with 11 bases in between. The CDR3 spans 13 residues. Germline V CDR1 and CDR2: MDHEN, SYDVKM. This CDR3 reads CASSLAGGDGYTF. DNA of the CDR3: TGTGCCAGCAGTTTGGCAGGAGGGGATGGCTACACCTTC.

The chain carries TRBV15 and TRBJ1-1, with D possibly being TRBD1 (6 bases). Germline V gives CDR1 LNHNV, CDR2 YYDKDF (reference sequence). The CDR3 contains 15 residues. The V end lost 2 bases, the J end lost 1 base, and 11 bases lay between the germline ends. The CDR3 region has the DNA TGTGCCACCAGCAGATCTCCACAGGGGAACACTGAAGCTTTCTTT. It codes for CATSRSPQGNTEAFF.

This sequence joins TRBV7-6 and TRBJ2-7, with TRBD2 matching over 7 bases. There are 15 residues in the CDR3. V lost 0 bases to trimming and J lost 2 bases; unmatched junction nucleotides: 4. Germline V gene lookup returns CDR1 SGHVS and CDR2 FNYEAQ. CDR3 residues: CASSLARGSAYEQYF. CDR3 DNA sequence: TGTGCCAGCAGCTTAGCGCGCGGGAGCGCCTACGAGCAGTACTTC.

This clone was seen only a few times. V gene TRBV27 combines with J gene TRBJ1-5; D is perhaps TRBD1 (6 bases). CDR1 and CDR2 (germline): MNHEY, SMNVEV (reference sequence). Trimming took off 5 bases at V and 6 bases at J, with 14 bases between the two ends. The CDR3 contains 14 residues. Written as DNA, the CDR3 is TGTGCCAGCAGTCCCCGGACAGAACCTCAGCCCCAGCATTTT. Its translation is CASSPRTEPQPQHF.

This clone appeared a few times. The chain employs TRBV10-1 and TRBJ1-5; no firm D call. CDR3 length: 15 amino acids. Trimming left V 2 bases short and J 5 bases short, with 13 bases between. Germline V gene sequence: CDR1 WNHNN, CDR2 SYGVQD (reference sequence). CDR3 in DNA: TGCGCCAGCAGTGAGGACGGCCTCGGGGATCAGCCCCAGCATTTT. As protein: CASSEDGLGDQPQHF.

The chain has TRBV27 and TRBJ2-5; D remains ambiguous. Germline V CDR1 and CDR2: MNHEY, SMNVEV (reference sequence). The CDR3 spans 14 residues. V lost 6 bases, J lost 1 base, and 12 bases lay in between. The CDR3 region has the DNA TGTGCCAGCAGCCCCCAGGCTTTCCAAGAGACCCAGTACTTC. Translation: CASSPQAFQETQYF.

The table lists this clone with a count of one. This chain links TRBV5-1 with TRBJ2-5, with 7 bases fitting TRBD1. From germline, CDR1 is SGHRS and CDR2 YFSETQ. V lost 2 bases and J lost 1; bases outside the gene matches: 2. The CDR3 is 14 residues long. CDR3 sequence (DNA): TGCGCCAGCAGCTTACGACAGGGCCAAGAGACCCAGTACTTC. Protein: CASSLRQGQETQYF.

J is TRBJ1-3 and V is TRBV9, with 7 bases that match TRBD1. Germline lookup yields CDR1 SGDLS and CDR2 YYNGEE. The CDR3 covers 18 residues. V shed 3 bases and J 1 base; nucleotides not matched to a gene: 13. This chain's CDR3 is CASSAYRDRAKSGNTIYF. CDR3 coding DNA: TGTGCCAGCAGCGCGTATCGCGACAGGGCTAAGTCTGGAAACACCATATATTTT.

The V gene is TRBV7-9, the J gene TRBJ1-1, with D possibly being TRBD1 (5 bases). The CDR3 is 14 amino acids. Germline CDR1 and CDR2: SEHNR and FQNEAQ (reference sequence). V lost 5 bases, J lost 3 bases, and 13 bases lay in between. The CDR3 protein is CASSTAGRYTEAFF. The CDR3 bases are TGTGCCAGCAGCACGGCGGGGCGGTACACTGAAGCTTTCTTT.

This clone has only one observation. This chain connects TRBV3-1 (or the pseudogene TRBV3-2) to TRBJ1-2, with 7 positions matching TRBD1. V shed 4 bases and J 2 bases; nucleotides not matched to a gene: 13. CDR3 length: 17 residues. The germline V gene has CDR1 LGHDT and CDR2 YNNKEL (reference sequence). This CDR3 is CASSPRRGGTANYGYTF. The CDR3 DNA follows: TGTGCCAGCAGCCCACGTCGAGGGGGGACAGCCAACTATGGCTACACCTTC.

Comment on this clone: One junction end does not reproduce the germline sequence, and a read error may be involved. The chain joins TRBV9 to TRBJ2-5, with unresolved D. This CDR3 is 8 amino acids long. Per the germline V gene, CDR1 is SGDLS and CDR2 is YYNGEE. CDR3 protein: CASSPSDF. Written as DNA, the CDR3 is TGTGCCAGCAGCCCCTCGGACTTC. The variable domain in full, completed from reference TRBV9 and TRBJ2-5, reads DSGVTQTPKHLITATGQRVTLRCSPRSGDLSVYWYQQSLDQGLQFLIQYYNGEERAKGNILERFSAQQFPDLHSELNLSSLELGDSALYFCASSPSDFGPGTRLLVL.

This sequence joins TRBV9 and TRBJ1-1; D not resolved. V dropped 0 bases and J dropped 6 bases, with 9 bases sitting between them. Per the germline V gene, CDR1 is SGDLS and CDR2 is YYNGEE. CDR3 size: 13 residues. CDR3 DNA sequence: TGTGCCAGCAGCGTAGACAGTATCTCTGAAGCTTTCTTT. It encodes CASSVDSISEAFF.

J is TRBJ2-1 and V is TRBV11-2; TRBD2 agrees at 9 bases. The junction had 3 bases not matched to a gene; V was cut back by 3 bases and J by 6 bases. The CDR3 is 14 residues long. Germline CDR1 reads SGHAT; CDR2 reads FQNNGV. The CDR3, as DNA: TGTGCCAGCAGCTTTAGCGGGAGTTTCAATGAGCAGTTCTTC. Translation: CASSFSGSFNEQFF.

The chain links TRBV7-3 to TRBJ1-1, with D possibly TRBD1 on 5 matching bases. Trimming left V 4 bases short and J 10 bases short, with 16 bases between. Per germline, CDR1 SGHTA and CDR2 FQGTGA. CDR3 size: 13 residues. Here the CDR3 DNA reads TGTGCCAGCAGCTCGGGGGAGGGGAGTAGAGCTTTCTTT. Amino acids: CASSSGEGSRAFF.

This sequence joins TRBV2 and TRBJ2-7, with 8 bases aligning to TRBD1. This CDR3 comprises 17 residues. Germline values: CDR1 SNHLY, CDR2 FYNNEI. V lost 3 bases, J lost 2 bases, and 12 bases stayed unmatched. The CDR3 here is CASSEPQGAEAAYEQYF. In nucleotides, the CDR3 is TGTGCCAGCAGTGAGCCCCAGGGGGCAGAGGCAGCCTACGAGCAGTACTTC. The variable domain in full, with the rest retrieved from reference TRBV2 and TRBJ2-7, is EPEVTQTPSHQVTQMGQEVILRCVPISNHLYFYWYRQILGQKVEFLVSFYNNEISEKSEIFDDQFSVERPDGSNFTLKIRSTKLEDSAMYFCASSEPQGAEAAYEQYFGPGTRLTVT.

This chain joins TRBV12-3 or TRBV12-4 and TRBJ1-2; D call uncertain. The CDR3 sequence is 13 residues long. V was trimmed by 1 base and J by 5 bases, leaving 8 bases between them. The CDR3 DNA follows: TGTGCCAGCAGTTTAGGCGACGGGTATGGCTACACCTTC. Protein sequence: CASSLGDGYGYTF.

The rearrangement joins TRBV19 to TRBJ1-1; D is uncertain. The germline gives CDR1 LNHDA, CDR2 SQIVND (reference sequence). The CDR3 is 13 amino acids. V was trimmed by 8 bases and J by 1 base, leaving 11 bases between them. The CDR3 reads CASYPRANTEAFF. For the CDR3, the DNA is TGTGCCAGTTACCCAAGAGCGAACACTGAAGCTTTCTTT.

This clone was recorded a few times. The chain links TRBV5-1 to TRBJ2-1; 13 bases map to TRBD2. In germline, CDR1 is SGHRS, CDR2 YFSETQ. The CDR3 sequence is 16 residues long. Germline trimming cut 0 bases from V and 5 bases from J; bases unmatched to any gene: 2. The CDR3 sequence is CASSLGLAGGHNEQFF. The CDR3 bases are TGCGCCAGCAGCTTGGGACTAGCGGGAGGTCACAATGAGCAGTTCTTC.

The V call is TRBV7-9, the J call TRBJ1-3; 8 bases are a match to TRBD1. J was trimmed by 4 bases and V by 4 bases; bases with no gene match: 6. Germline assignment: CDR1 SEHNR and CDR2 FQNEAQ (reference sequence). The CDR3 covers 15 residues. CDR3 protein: CASSSQGALGNTIYF. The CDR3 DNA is TGTGCCAGCAGCTCGCAGGGGGCGCTGGGAAACACCATATATTTT.

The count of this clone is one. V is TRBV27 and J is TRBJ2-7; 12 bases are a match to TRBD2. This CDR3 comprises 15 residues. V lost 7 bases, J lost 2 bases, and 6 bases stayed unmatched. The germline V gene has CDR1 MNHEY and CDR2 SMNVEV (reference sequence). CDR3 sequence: CASNPTSGRPYEQYF. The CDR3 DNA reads TGTGCCAGCAACCCGACTAGCGGGAGACCCTACGAGCAGTACTTC.